Presented here are 9 T cell receptor beta chains from one specimen sequenced in a study of regulatory T cells in long-lasting Graves disease. Construction of the TCR beta libraries employed iRepertoire HTBI primers in conjunction with Arm-PCR of CDR3 regions. TCRdb reprocessed the multiplex PCR reads with MiXCR, giving one entry per CDR3 protein. Among a few hundred thousand distinct CDR3 sequences listed, roughly 22% were seen once. Noted time point: persistent/refractory GD, antithyroid drugs over 5 years with positive TRAb. RNA isolated from PBMCs was used to make the TCR library. The starting material was peripheral blood mononuclear cells (PBMCs), obtained when the disease was refractory, from a patient treated with antithyroid drugs. Receptor source: a female donor with Graves disease.

The chain recombines TRBV6-2 or TRBV6-3 with TRBJ2-4; 12 nucleotides line up with TRBD2. Germline V gives CDR1 MNHEY, CDR2 SVGEGT. V lost 0 bases and J lost 6; bases outside the gene matches: 3. This CDR3 has 16 amino acids. CDR3 bases: TGTGCCAGCAGTTACTCGGTGGGACTAGCGGGAAACATTCAGTACTTC. It yields the protein CASSYSVGLAGNIQYF.

This clonotype was seen ten or more times. V is TRBV20-1 and J is TRBJ1-2; no clear D gene. This CDR3 has 14 residues. V lost 0 bases, J lost 6 bases, and 14 bases lay in between. Per the germline V gene, CDR1 is DFQATT and CDR2 is SNEGSKA (reference sequence). CDR3 nucleotide sequence: TGCAGTGCTAGAGATCAACCACGGCCCCATGGCTACACCTTC. Amino acid sequence: CSARDQPRPHGYTF.

This chain joins TRBV27 and TRBJ2-5, with a weak D call TRBD1 (6 bases). CDR3 length: 13 amino acids. Per germline, CDR1 MNHEY and CDR2 SMNVEV (reference sequence). V lost 5 bases to trimming and J lost 4 bases, with 11 bases between them. CDR3 sequence (DNA): TGTGCCAGCAGTACACCAGGGGTAGAGACCCAGTACTTC. As protein: CASSTPGVETQYF.

The chain combines TRBV29-1 with TRBJ2-1; TRBD1 agrees at 9 bases. Germline-derived CDR1 and CDR2 are SQVTM and ANQGSEA. CDR3 length: 14 amino acids. Trimming took 6 bases from V and 8 from J; bases not matched to a gene: 11. DNA of the CDR3: TGCAGCGTACCGGGACAGGGATTCTCAGATGAGCAGTTCTTC. Its translation: CSVPGQGFSDEQFF.

V is TRBV9 and J is TRBJ2-5; D is uncertain. Germline lookup yields CDR1 SGDLS and CDR2 YYNGEE. The CDR3 has 13 residues. V lost 0 bases to trimming and J lost 4 bases, with 7 bases between them. CDR3 residues: CASSVATRETQYF. CDR3 bases: TGTGCCAGCAGCGTAGCTACCCGAGAGACCCAGTACTTC.

This clonotype has more than one count but fewer than ten. V gene TRBV20-1 combines with J gene TRBJ2-7; D may be TRBD2 (5 bases). This CDR3 region has 13 residues. Trimming removed 0 bases from V and 2 bases from J, with 8 bases in between. Germline CDR1 reads DFQATT; CDR2 reads SNEGSKA (reference sequence). CDR3 sequence: CSARDSGTYEQYF. The CDR3 region has the DNA TGCAGTGCTAGAGATTCGGGGACCTACGAGCAGTACTTC.

This clonotype was seen repeatedly, ten times or more. The chain carries TRBV7-8 and TRBJ1-5, with D unclear. Germline assignment: CDR1 SGHVS and CDR2 FQNEAQ. The CDR3 consists of 14 residues. V shed 4 bases and J shed 2 bases, with 9 bases lying between them. The CDR3 region is CASSYQDGNQPQHF. In DNA form, the CDR3 reads TGTGCCAGCAGCTACCAAGACGGCAATCAGCCCCAGCATTTT.

The chain joins TRBV19 to TRBJ2-2; the match to TRBD2 covers 7 bases. Unmatched junction bases numbered 7, after V lost 8 bases and J lost 1 base. The CDR3 totals 15 residues. Germline CDR1 is LNHDA and CDR2 is SQIVND (reference sequence). As DNA, the CDR3 is TGTGCCAGTTCACCAGCGGGGAGGAACACCGGGGAGCTGTTTTTT. This sequence encodes CASSPAGRNTGELFF.

The gene calls are TRBV11-2 and TRBJ2-2; 12 nucleotides agree with TRBD2. J gave up 7 bases and V 1 base, and 4 bases lay outside the gene matches. Germline V gene sequence: CDR1 SGHAT, CDR2 FQNNGV. CDR3 size: 16 residues. CDR3 sequence (DNA): TGTGCCAGCAGCTTAGGACTAGCGGGAGTAGTCGGGGAGCTGTTTTTT. It translates to CASSLGLAGVVGELFF.